The 32 T cell receptor beta chains below all came from one sample that was sequenced in a study of vaccination and CD4 T cells after COVID-19. No antigen has been assigned to these receptors. Cultured CD4+ T-cell DNA underwent Oncomine TCR Beta short-read sequencing. One entry per CDR3 protein results from TCRdb running MiXCR on the PCR reads. This sample has about 11,000 distinct CDR3 sequences; approximately 32% occur once, and the top ten carry more than 15%. Sample treatment: roughly 11-day PBMC culture with coronavirus spike peptide pools or control peptides (ViraFEST assay). The source material was CD4+ T cells from blood, cultured in vitro, sampled after SARS-CoV-2 vaccination. These receptors were taken from a human donor who had recovered from COVID-19.

This clonotype came up once. The chain couples TRBV4-1 to TRBJ1-2; D may be TRBD1 (5 bases). Trimming pared 1 base from V and 1 base from J, leaving 10 bases between. Germline loops: CDR1 MGHRA, CDR2 YSYEKL. There are 15 residues in the CDR3. The chain's CDR3 is CASSQGRGRNYGYTF. The DNA for the CDR3 is TGCGCCAGCAGCCAAGGGCGGGGACGTAACTATGGCTACACCTTC.

This chain joins TRBV19 and TRBJ1-3; no clear D. Trimming shortened V by 3 bases and J by 3 bases, and 12 bases separated the two germline ends. The length of the CDR3 is 15 residues. Germline V gene lookup returns CDR1 LNHDA and CDR2 SQIVND (reference sequence). CDR3 residues: CASSILAGGGNTIYF. The CDR3 nucleotides are TGTGCCAGTAGTATTTTGGCTGGAGGTGGAAACACCATATATTTT.

V gene TRBV20-1 combines with J gene TRBJ2-4; TRBD2 aligns across 9 bases. There are 12 residues in the CDR3. Germline assignment: CDR1 DFQATT and CDR2 SNEGSKA (reference sequence). J lost 8 bases, V lost 7 bases, and 6 bases had no gene match. In DNA, the CDR3 is TGCAGTGTGTCTCCTAGCGGGGACATTCAGTACTTC. Encoded protein: CSVSPSGDIQYF.

This clonotype was picked up a small number of times. This chain uses TRBV6-1 with TRBJ1-2; tentative D call: TRBD1 (5 bases). The germline CDR1 and CDR2 sequences are MNHNS and SASEGT. The CDR3 length is 14 residues. With 11 bases removed from V and 8 bases from J, the gap between germline ends came to 24 bases. In DNA form, the CDR3 reads TGTGCCGGCCAATCGGGGGGTCGGATCTGGGGCTACACCTTC. Protein product: CAGQSGGRIWGYTF.

V is TRBV27 and J is TRBJ2-5; the D gene is possibly TRBD1 (5 bases). The CDR3 is 16 amino acids. The V end was cut by 3 bases, the J end by 5 bases, with 19 bases between. Germline values: CDR1 MNHEY, CDR2 SMNVEV (reference sequence). CDR3: CASSFQDQGIGETQYF. CDR3 bases: TGTGCCAGCAGTTTTCAGGATCAGGGAATAGGGGAGACCCAGTACTTC.

For this clonotype: The junction does not match germline at one end; this may be a read error. The CDR3 loop is CASSLGVAGPDTQYF. CDR3 coding DNA: TGTGCTAGCAGCTTAGGGGTAGCGGGGCCAGATACGCAGTATTTT. V usage is TRBV7-7 and J usage is TRBJ2-3; 8 nucleotides agree with TRBD2. Germline lookup yields CDR1 SSHAT and CDR2 FNYEAQ (reference sequence). The CDR3 contains 15 residues.

The rearrangement uses TRBV6-2 or TRBV6-3 and TRBJ2-5; 11 positions match TRBD2. Unmatched junction bases numbered 17, after V lost 11 bases and J lost 9 bases. This CDR3 contains 15 residues. The germline gives CDR1 MNHEY, CDR2 SVGEGT. This chain's CDR3 is CASLAGGPGTRAQYF. The DNA of the CDR3 is TGTGCCTCGCTAGCGGGAGGCCCGGGGACGAGGGCCCAGTACTTC.

This clonotype was picked up a small number of times. J is TRBJ2-3 and V is TRBV20-1; D gene uncertain. V was pared by 2 bases and J by 3 bases, with 18 bases between. The CDR3 length is 16 residues. CDR1 and CDR2 (germline): DFQATT, SNEGSKA (reference sequence). The CDR3 loop is CSARSYGQAKTDTQYF. As DNA, the CDR3 is TGCAGTGCTAGATCCTACGGGCAGGCCAAAACAGATACGCAGTATTTT.

On this clonotype itself: Its ends do not fully match the called genes, so a read error is possible. V is TRBV7-9 and J is TRBJ1-4; D possibly corresponds to TRBD1 (5 bases). CDR3 length: 14 amino acids. Germline V gene data show CDR1 as SEHNR and CDR2 as FQNEAQ (reference sequence). CDR3 nucleotide sequence: TGTGCCAGCGGCTTTCGGGGGGAGGATGAAAAACTGTTTTTT. Translating it yields CASGFRGEDEKLFF.

The sample holds a few counts of this clonotype. The chain couples TRBV19 to TRBJ1-5; D unresolved. V was trimmed by 3 bases and J by 5 bases, leaving 8 bases between them. The CDR3 has 13 amino acids. The germline V gene has CDR1 LNHDA and CDR2 SQIVND (reference sequence). The DNA of the CDR3 is TGTGCCAGTAGTATCGTGGGTGATCAGCCCCAGCATTTT. It is translated as CASSIVGDQPQHF.

The sample holds a few counts of this clonotype. The rearrangement uses TRBV6-1 and TRBJ2-6; D is ambiguous. V was cut by 11 bases and J by 2 bases, with 13 bases left in between. Germline CDR1 is MNHNS and CDR2 is SASEGT. The CDR3 extends over 14 amino acids. CDR3 residues: CAVDPFAGANVLTF. CDR3 in DNA: TGTGCCGTTGACCCTTTCGCTGGGGCCAACGTCCTGACTTTC.

The chain links TRBV28 to TRBJ2-1, with 8 positions matching TRBD1. Trimming took 8 bases from V and 3 from J; bases not matched to a gene: 15. The CDR3 sequence is 17 residues long. The germline V gene encodes CDR1 MDHEN and CDR2 SYDVKM. The CDR3 nucleotides read TGTGCCAGCCGCACCCCTTCGGGACAGGAGATCTACAATGAGCAGTTCTTC. This codes for CASRTPSGQEIYNEQFF.

The chain joins TRBV12-3 or TRBV12-4 to TRBJ2-3; D is perhaps TRBD2 (6 bases). Trimming stripped 5 bases from V and 2 bases from J, with 11 bases between. The CDR3 totals 14 residues. The CDR3 is CASSTRTTTDTQYF. The CDR3 nucleotides read TGTGCCAGCAGTACCCGGACTACCACAGATACGCAGTATTTT.

This clonotype has only a few counts. This chain uses TRBV25-1 with TRBJ2-5; the match to TRBD1 covers 8 bases. CDR1 is MGHDK, CDR2 SYGVNS, per germline. Trimming at V came to 5 bases and at J to 2 bases, leaving 4 bases not matched to a gene. CDR3 length: 14 amino acids. CDR3 loop: CASSTHRGQETQYF. CDR3 nucleotide sequence: TGTGCCAGCAGTACGCACAGGGGGCAAGAGACCCAGTACTTC.

The V gene is TRBV20-1, the J gene TRBJ2-1, with 11 bases aligning to TRBD2. V trimming: 0 bases; J trimming: 3 bases; junction bases outside the gene matches: 1. This CDR3 has 15 residues. Germline-derived CDR1 and CDR2 are DFQATT and SNEGSKA (reference sequence). CDR3 region: CSARDGTSGYNEQFF. CDR3 DNA sequence: TGCAGTGCTAGAGACGGGACTAGCGGCTACAATGAGCAGTTCTTC.

In DNA form, the CDR3 reads TGTGCCATCAGTGAGTCGGTCCCGTCCGCTGGGAGCTACGAGCAGTACTTC. It translates to CAISESVPSAGSYEQYF. The genes are TRBV10-3 and TRBJ2-7; tentatively, D is TRBD2 (5 bases). The CDR3 covers 17 residues. Germline V CDR1 and CDR2: ENHRY, SYGVKD. V lost 0 bases to trimming and J lost 3 bases, with 18 bases between them.

The chain recombines TRBV11-2 with TRBJ1-4, with 8 bases aligning to TRBD1. From germline, CDR1 is SGHAT and CDR2 FQNNGV. J gave up 8 bases and V 5 bases, and 10 bases lay outside the gene matches. The CDR3 is made up of 15 amino acids. The CDR3 DNA follows: TGTGCCAGCAGCACACGGGACAGGAGGAGGGAAAAACTGTTTTTT. It encodes CASSTRDRRREKLFF. Full variable domain (outside the CDR3, taken from reference TRBV11-2 and TRBJ1-4): EAGVAQSPRYKIIEKRQSVAFWCNPISGHATLYWYQQILGQGPKLLIQFQNNGVVDDSQLPKDRFSAERLKGVDSTLKIQPAKLEDSAVYLCASSTRDRRREKLFFGSGTQLSVL.

The sample holds a few counts of this clonotype. This rearrangement joins TRBV6-2 or TRBV6-3 to TRBJ1-5; D call uncertain. Germline CDR1 MNHEY, CDR2 SVGEGT. V was clipped by 2 bases and J by 0 bases, with 14 bases between them. The CDR3 is made up of 17 amino acids. CDR3 sequence (DNA): TGTGCCAGCAGTTACCCGAGGACCGCCTATAGCAATCAGCCCCAGCATTTT. Its protein is CASSYPRTAYSNQPQHF.

V and J are TRBV20-1 and TRBJ1-2, with D perhaps TRBD1 (5 bases). Trimming shortened V by 4 bases and J by 7 bases, and 22 bases separated the two germline ends. CDR1 is DFQATT and CDR2 is SNEGSKA in the germline V gene (reference sequence). The CDR3 extends over 15 amino acids. DNA for the CDR3: TGCAGTGCTATGGGACCCCCTTCCCAGTCGGGTGGCTACACCTTC. As protein: CSAMGPPSQSGGYTF.

The chain couples TRBV12-3 or TRBV12-4 to TRBJ2-5; D is ambiguous. The CDR3 runs 14 residues. Trimming stripped 3 bases from V and 4 bases from J, with 12 bases between. CDR3 nucleotides: TGTGCCAGCAGTTTTTCTGCCGGGTCAGAGACCCAGTACTTC. This codes for CASSFSAGSETQYF.

CDR3 in amino acids: CARGQGENNEQFF. The DNA for the CDR3 is TGTGCCAGGGGACAGGGGGAAAACAATGAGCAGTTCTTC. The chain joins TRBV21-1 to TRBJ2-1; the table assigns TRBD1, which was not confirmed against the DNA. TRBV21-1 is annotated as a pseudogene. This CDR3 is 13 amino acids long.

This chain links TRBV7-8 with TRBJ1-5; TRBD1 is a possible D gene (5 bases). The CDR3 has 13 residues. The germline V gene has CDR1 SGHVS and CDR2 FQNEAQ. Trimming left V 11 bases short and J 1 base short, with 12 bases between. CDR3 amino acids: CAASRASNQPQHF. In nucleotides, the CDR3 is TGTGCCGCCAGCAGGGCCAGCAATCAGCCCCAGCATTTT.

The gene calls are TRBV28 and TRBJ2-7, with 9 bases fitting TRBD2. Germline V CDR1 and CDR2: MDHEN, SYDVKM. V lost 6 bases, J lost 1 base, and 7 bases stayed unmatched. There are 15 residues in the CDR3. The CDR3 DNA follows: TGTGCCAGCAGCCCCGGCAGCGGGGGGTCCTACGAGCAGTACTTC. This sequence encodes CASSPGSGGSYEQYF.

This clonotype has only one observation. The V gene is TRBV28, the J gene TRBJ2-7; 7 nucleotides agree with TRBD1. The CDR3 totals 14 residues. CDR1 MDHEN and CDR2 SYDVKM come from the germline V gene. J gave up 4 bases and V 7 bases, and 10 bases lay outside the gene matches. In DNA form, the CDR3 reads TGTGCCAGCACCAGAAACGTCAGGGGGTACGAGCAGTACTTC. Translation gives CASTRNVRGYEQYF.

The rearrangement uses TRBV7-3 and TRBJ2-3, with D possibly TRBD2 on 6 matching bases. Trimming shortened V by 5 bases and J by 4 bases, and 28 bases separated the two germline ends. This CDR3 spans 19 amino acids. Germline loops: CDR1 SGHTA, CDR2 FQGTGA. The CDR3, as DNA: TGTGCCAGCAGCCCACGTAGGGCGGGAAAAGGGCGATTGGCAGATACGCAGTATTTT. Translated: CASSPRRAGKGRLADTQYF.

This clonotype was picked up a small number of times. V gene TRBV6-5 combines with J gene TRBJ1-2; perhaps TRBD1 as D (5 bases). Trimming left V 1 base short and J 7 bases short, with 13 bases between. The CDR3 extends over 14 amino acids. The germline V gene encodes CDR1 MNHEY and CDR2 SVGAGI. This chain's CDR3 is CASSYFQGTLGYTF. The CDR3 coding sequence is TGTGCCAGCAGTTACTTTCAGGGCACCCTTGGCTACACCTTC.

Turning to this clonotype: At one end, the junction sequence differs from germline, possibly due to a read error. The gene calls are TRBV20-1 and TRBJ2-1; 11 bases are a match to TRBD2. From germline, CDR1 is DFQATT and CDR2 SNEGSKA (reference sequence). The CDR3 length is 14 residues. DNA of the CDR3: TGCAGTGCTAGCGCTAGCGGGAGGATTTATGAGCGGTTCTTC. Its translation is CSASASGRIYERFF.

V usage is TRBV20-1 and J usage is TRBJ2-2, with TRBD2 as a possible D gene (6 bases). Trimming shortened V by 1 base and J by 1 base, and 10 bases separated the two germline ends. Per germline, CDR1 DFQATT and CDR2 SNEGSKA (reference sequence). This CDR3 comprises 15 residues. The chain's CDR3 is CSARAVSGNTGELFF. The DNA for the CDR3 is TGCAGTGCTAGAGCCGTTAGCGGGAACACCGGGGAGCTGTTTTTT.

The table lists this clonotype with a count of one. The rearrangement links TRBV11-2 to TRBJ1-1, with D possibly being TRBD1 (5 bases). CDR3 length: 16 residues. Looked up from germline, CDR1 is SGHAT and CDR2 is FQNNGV. V shed 2 bases and J shed 3 bases, with 16 bases lying between them. The CDR3 sequence is CASSLSGGLVYTEAFF. CDR3 bases: TGTGCCAGCAGCTTATCCGGGGGGTTAGTTTACACTGAAGCTTTCTTT.

The chain links TRBV5-4 to TRBJ2-1, with 9 bases fitting TRBD2. The CDR3 consists of 16 residues. The J segment lost 7 bases and the V segment lost 2 bases, leaving 10 bases of the junction unmatched. Per the germline V gene, CDR1 is SGHNT and CDR2 is YYREEE (reference sequence). This chain's CDR3 is CASSFWREGGRNEQFF. The CDR3 region has the DNA TGTGCCAGCAGCTTCTGGCGGGAGGGAGGTCGAAATGAGCAGTTCTTC.

This clonotype appeared a few times. The rearrangement uses TRBV6-2 or TRBV6-3 and TRBJ2-5; TRBD2 matches at 8 bases. The CDR3 has 15 amino acids. Germline assignment: CDR1 MNHEY and CDR2 SVGEGT. J gave up 2 bases and V 2 bases, and 4 bases lay outside the gene matches. The CDR3 is CASSYTAGGQETQYF. DNA of the CDR3: TGTGCCAGCAGTTACACGGCGGGAGGACAAGAGACCCAGTACTTC.

This clonotype has only one observation. The chain joins TRBV2 to TRBJ1-5; the D is unclear. Trimming took 5 bases from V and 5 from J, leaving 13 bases between them. CDR1 and CDR2 (germline): SNHLY, FYNNEI. This CDR3 has 14 residues. The CDR3 here is CASSLKGIHQPQHF. In DNA, the CDR3 is TGTGCCAGCAGTTTGAAGGGTATCCATCAGCCCCAGCATTTT.